This TCR beta chain was recovered during a study of blood T cell repertoires in COVID-19. Study overall: Samples taken during acute and convalescent COVID-19 were collected in the United States, Italy and Spain. T cells, B-cell-depleted T cells, or PBMCs provided the cDNA or gDNA that served as material.

This clone was picked up a small number of times. TCRdb's copy holds only in-frame clones and misses some; the assay was immunoSEQ multiplex PCR. The sample records some 200,000 clones, approximately 80% being singletons. The CDR3 runs to 13 residues. Germline CDR1 is MNHEY and CDR2 is SVGAGI. Trimming removed 8 bases from V and 7 bases from J; junction bases left unmatched: 7. Sequenced input: peripheral blood. The clonotype comes from a woman aged 50 to 65 with active or convalescent COVID-19. The rearrangement joins TRBV6-5 to TRBJ1-3; 8 bases match TRBD1. CDR3 loop: CASQDRALNTIYF. The CDR3 DNA reads as TGTGCCAGCCAGGACAGGGCATTGAACACCATATATTTT.